This T cell receptor beta chain derives from a study of monozygotic twins with inflammatory bowel disease. Study-level results: IBD patients shared fewer clonotypes with other individuals than healthy twins, especially patients with disease activity signs.

A remark on this clonotype: Its cognate antigen is unknown.

Addition of UMIs with a 6-nucleotide sample barcode was achieved by template switching. Amplification used two nested PCRs: 15 to 20 cycles, then about 9 cycles, on TCRalpha/TCRbeta cDNA. Reanalyzing the 5' RACE reads, TCRdb keeps one entry per CDR3 protein, without DNA. The data show about 210,000 distinct CDR3 sequences, and the top ten clones hold 1.6%. The CDR3 consists of 16 residues. Germline CDR1 reads LGHDT; CDR2 reads YNNKEL (reference sequence). Each donor supplied roughly 2.5 ml of blood. Sequenced: blood. The TCR originated in a human donor with ulcerative colitis or Crohn's disease, or a healthy co-twin of an affected twin (not recorded which). The chain has TRBV3-1 and TRBJ2-3; TCRdb calls TRBD1, which cannot be checked without DNA. This chain's CDR3 is CASSPRMGGGTDTQYF.